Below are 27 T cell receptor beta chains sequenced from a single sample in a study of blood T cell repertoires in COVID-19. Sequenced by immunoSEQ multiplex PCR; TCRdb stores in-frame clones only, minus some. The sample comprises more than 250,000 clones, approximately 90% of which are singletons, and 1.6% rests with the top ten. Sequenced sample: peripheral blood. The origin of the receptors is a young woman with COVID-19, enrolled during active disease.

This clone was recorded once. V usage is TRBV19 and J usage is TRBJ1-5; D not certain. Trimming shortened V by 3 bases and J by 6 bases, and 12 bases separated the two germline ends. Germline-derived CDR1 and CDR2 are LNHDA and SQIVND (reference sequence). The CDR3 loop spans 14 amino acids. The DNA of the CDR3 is TGTGCCAGTAGTATCATGGGAGCTGCTCAGCCCCAGCATTTT. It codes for CASSIMGAAQPQHF.

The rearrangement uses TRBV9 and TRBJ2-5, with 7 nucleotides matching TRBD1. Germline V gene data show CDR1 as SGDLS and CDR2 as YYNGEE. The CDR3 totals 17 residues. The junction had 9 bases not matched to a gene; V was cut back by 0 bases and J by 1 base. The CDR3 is CASSVALSTGVQETQYF. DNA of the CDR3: TGTGCCAGCAGCGTAGCCCTATCAACAGGGGTCCAAGAGACCCAGTACTTC.

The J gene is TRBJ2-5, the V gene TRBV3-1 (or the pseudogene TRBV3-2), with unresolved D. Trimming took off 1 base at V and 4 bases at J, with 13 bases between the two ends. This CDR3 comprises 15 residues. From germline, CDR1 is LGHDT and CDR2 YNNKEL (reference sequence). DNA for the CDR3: TGTGCCAGCAGCCAAGTAAACCCGGGTGGAGAGACCCAGTACTTC. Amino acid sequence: CASSQVNPGGETQYF.

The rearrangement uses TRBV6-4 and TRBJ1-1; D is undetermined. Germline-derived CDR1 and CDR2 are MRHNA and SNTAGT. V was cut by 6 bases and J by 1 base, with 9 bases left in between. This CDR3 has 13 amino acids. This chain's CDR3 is CASSPQENTEAFF. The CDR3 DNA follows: TGTGCCAGCAGCCCACAAGAGAACACTGAAGCTTTCTTT.

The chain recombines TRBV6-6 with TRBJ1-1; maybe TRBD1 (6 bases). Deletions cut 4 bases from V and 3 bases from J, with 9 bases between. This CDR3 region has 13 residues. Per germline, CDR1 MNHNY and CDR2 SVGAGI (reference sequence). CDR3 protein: CASSFNRDTEAFF. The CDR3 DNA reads TGTGCCAGCAGTTTTAACAGGGACACTGAAGCTTTCTTT.

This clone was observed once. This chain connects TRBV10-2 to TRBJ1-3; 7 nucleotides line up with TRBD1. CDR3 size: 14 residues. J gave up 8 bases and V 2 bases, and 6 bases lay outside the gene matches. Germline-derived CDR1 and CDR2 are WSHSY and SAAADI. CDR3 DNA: TGCGCCAGCAGTGAGACGACAGGGAGAGACACCATATATTTT. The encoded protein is CASSETTGRDTIYF.

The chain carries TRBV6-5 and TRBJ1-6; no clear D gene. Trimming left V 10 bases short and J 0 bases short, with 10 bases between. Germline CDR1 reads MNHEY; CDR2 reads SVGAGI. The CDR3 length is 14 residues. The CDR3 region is CATAPGSYNSPLHF. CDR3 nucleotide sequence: TGTGCCACCGCCCCGGGCTCCTATAATTCACCCCTCCACTTT.

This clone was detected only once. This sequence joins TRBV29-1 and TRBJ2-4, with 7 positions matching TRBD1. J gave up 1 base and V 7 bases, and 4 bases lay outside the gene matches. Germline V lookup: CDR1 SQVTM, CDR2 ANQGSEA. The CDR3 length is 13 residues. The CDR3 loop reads CSAEQGAKNIQYF. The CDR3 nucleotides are TGCAGCGCCGAACAGGGGGCCAAAAACATTCAGTACTTC.

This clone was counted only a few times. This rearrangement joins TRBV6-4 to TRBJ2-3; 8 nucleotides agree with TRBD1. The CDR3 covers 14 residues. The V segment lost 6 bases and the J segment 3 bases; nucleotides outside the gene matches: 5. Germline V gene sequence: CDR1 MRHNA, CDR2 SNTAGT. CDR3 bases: TGTGCCAGCAGCCCGGGACAGGAGACAGATACGCAGTATTTT. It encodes CASSPGQETDTQYF.

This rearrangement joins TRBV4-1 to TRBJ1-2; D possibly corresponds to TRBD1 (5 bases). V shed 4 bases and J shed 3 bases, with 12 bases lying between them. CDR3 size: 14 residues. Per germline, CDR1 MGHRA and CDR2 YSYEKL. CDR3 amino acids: CASSRQRGDYGYTF. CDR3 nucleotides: TGCGCCAGCAGCCGACAGCGAGGAGACTATGGCTACACCTTC.

In DNA, the CDR3 is TGTGCCAGTATTGGCCTGACCTCTGAGAGGCGTCAGCCCCAGCATTTT. It is translated as CASIGLTSERRQPQHF. The chain carries TRBV19 and TRBJ1-5; D gene unclear. Deletions cut 7 bases from V and 6 bases from J, with 22 bases between. CDR1 and CDR2 from the germline V gene are LNHDA and SQIVND (reference sequence). The CDR3 loop spans 16 amino acids.

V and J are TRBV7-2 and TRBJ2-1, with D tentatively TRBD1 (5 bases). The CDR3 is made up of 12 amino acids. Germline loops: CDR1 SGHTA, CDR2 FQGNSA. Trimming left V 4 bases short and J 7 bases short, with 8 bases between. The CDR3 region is CASSSTANEQFF. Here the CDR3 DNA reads TGTGCCAGCAGCTCGACAGCGAATGAGCAGTTCTTC. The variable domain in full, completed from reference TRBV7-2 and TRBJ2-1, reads GAGVSQSPSNKVTEKGKDVELRCDPISGHTALYWYRQSLGQGLEFLIYFQGNSAPDKSGLPSDRFSAERTGGSVSTLTIQRTQQEDSAVYLCASSSTANEQFFGPGTRLTVL.

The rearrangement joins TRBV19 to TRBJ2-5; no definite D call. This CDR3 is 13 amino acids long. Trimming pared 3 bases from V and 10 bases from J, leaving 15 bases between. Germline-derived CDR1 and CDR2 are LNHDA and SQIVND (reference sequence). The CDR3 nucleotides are TGTGCCAGTAGTATTTCTCGAACGGGTGTCCAGTACTTC. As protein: CASSISRTGVQYF.

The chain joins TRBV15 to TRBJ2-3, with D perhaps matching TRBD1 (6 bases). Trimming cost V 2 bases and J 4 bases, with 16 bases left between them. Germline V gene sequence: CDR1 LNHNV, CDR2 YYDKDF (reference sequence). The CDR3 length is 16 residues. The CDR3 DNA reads TGTGCCACCAGCAGACAGGGGTCCGATTCGCCAGATACGCAGTATTTT. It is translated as CATSRQGSDSPDTQYF.

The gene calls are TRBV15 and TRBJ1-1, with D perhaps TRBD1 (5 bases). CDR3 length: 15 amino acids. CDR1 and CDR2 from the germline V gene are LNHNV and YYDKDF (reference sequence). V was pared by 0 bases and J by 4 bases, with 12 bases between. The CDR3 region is CATSRDKGLITEAFF. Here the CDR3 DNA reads TGTGCCACCAGCAGAGATAAGGGGTTGATCACTGAAGCTTTCTTT.

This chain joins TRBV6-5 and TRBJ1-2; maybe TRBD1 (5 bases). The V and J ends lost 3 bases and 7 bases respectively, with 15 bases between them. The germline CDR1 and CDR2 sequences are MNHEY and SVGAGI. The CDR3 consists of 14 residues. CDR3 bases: TGTGCCAGCAGTTATCGAGGAACTCAGGGTGGCTACACCTTC. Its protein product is CASSYRGTQGGYTF.

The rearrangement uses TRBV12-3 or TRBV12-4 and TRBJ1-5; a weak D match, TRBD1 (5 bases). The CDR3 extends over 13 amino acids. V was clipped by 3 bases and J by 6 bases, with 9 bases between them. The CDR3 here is CASSLGLSQPQHF. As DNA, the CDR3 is TGTGCCAGCAGTTTGGGGCTTAGTCAGCCCCAGCATTTT.

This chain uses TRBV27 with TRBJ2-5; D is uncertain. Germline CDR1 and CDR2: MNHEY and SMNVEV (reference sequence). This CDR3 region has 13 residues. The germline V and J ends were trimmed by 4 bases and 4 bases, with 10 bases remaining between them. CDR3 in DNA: TGTGCCAGCAGTTCCTCCGGTGGAGAGACCCAGTACTTC. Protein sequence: CASSSSGGETQYF.

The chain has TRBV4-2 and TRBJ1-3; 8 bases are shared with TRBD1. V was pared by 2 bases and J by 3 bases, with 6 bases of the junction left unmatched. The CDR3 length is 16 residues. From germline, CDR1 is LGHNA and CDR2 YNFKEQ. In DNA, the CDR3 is TGTGCCAGCAGCCAAAAGACAGGGGTGGATGGAAACACCATATATTTT. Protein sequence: CASSQKTGVDGNTIYF.

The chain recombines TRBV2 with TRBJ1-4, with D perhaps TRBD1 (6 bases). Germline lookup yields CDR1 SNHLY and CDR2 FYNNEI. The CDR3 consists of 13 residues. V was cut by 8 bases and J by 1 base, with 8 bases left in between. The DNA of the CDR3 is TGTGCCAGCTTCAGGGGAACTAATGAAAAACTGTTTTTT. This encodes CASFRGTNEKLFF.

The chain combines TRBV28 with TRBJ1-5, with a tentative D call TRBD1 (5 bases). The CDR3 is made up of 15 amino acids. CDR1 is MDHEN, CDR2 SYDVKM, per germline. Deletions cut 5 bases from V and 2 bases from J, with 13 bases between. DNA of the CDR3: TGTGCCAGCAGTCCGGCCCAGGGTGGCAATCAGCCCCAGCATTTT. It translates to CASSPAQGGNQPQHF.

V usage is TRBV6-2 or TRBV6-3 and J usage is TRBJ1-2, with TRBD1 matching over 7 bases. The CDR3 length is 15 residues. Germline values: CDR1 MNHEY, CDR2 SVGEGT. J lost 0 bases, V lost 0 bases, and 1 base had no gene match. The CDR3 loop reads CASSYSDRTNYGYTF. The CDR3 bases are TGTGCCAGCAGTTACTCGGACAGGACTAACTATGGCTACACCTTC.

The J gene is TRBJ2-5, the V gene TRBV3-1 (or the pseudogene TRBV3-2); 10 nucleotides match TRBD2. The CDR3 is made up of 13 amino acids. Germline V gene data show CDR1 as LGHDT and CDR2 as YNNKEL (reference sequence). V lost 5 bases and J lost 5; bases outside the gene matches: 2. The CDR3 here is CASSRAGGETQYF. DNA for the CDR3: TGTGCCAGCAGCAGAGCGGGGGGGGAGACCCAGTACTTC.

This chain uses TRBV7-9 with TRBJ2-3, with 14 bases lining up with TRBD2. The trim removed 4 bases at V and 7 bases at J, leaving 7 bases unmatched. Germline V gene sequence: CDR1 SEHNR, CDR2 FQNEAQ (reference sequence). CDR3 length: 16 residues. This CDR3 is CASSSTTSGGANTQYF. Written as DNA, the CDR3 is TGTGCCAGCAGCTCAACGACTAGCGGGGGGGCCAATACGCAGTATTTT.

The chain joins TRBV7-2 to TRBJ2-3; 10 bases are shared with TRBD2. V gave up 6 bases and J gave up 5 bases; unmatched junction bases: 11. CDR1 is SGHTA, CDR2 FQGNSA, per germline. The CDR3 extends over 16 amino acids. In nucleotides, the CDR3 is TGTGCCAGCAGTCATACGACTGAGCGGGGGGGAGATACGCAGTATTTT. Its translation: CASSHTTERGGDTQYF.

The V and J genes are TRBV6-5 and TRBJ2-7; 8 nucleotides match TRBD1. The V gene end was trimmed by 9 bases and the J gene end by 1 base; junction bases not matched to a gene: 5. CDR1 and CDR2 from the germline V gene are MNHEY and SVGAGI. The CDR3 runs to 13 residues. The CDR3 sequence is CASDRGRSYEQYV. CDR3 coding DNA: TGTGCCAGTGACAGGGGTAGGTCCTACGAGCAGTACGTC.

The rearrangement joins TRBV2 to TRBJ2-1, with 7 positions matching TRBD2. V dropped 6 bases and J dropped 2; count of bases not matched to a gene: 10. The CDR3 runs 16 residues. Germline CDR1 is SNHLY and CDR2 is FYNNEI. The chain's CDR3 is CASSIQAGITYNEQFF. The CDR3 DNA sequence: TGTGCCAGCAGCATCCAAGCGGGGATAACCTACAATGAGCAGTTCTTC.